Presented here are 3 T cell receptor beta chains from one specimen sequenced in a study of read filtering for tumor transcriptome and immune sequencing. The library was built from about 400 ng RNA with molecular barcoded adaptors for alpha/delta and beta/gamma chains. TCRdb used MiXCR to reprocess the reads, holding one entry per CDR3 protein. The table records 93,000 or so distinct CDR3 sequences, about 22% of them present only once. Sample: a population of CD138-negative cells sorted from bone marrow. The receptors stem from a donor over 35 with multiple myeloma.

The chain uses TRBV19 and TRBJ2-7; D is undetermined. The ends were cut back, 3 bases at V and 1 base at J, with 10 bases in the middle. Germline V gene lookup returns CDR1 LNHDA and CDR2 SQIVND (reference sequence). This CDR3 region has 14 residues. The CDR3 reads CASSIPGRSYEQYF. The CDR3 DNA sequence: TGTGCCAGTAGTATCCCCGGACGGTCCTACGAGCAGTACTTC.

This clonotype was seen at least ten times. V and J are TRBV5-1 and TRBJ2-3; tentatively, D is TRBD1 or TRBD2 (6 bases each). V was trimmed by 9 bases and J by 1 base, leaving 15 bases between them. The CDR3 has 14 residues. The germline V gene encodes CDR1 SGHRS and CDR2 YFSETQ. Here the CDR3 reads CATSGGLGTDTQYF. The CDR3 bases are TGCGCCACGTCTGGGGGGCTAGGCACAGATACGCAGTATTTT.

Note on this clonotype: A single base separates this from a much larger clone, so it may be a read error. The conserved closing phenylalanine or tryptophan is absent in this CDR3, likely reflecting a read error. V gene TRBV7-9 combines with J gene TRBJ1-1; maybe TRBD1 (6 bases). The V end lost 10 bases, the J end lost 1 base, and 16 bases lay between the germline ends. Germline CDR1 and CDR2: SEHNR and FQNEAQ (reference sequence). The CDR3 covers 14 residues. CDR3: CATKLQGSNTEAFL. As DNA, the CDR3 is TGTGCCACCAAATTACAGGGTTCGAACACTGAAGCTTTCCTT.